These T cell receptor beta chains were read from a single sample in a study of T cell changes during pregnancy in multiple sclerosis. Assay: immunoSEQ multiplex PCR; the TCRdb copy retains only in-frame clones and omits some. In the table there are over 85,000 clones, just over 90% of which are singletons. The source was peripheral blood, collected in the second trimester of pregnancy. Receptors were obtained from a female donor in good health, enrolled as a control in a pregnancy study. Each CDR3 is given with its conserved first and last residue. The D gene is left open where the match is weak. Some rows mark clone size as missing; the rest say once, few, many or name a class of expanded clone.

v_call	d_call	clone_size	j_call	cdr3_nt	cdr3_aa
TRBV5-1	.	.	TRBJ2-7	TGCGCCAGCAGCTTGCCAGGGGCCTCTATGGACGAGCAGTACTTC	CASSLPGASMDEQYF
TRBV5-1	.	few	TRBJ1-2	TGCGCCAGCAGCTTGGACGGGTATGGCTACACCTTC	CASSLDGYGYTF
TRBV6-5	.	.	TRBJ2-2	TGTGCCAGCAGTCACGACAGGAACACCGGGGAGCTGTTTTTT	CASSHDRNTGELFF
TRBV19	.	.	TRBJ1-3	TGTGCCAGTAGTCGCAAGACAGCAACTGGAAACACCATATATTTT	CASSRKTATGNTIYF
TRBV7-2	.	.	TRBJ2-1	TGTGCCAGCAGCTTAGATAGCGGAGTATACAATGAGCAGTTCTTC	CASSLDSGVYNEQFF
TRBV28	.	once	TRBJ1-2	TGTGCCAGCGGGGGTCGGGGGGGAAACTATGGCTACACCTTC	CASGGRGGNYGYTF
TRBV4-1	.	.	TRBJ2-1	TGCGCCAGCAGCCAGGGTGACAGCATCAATGAGCAGTTCTTC	CASSQGDSINEQFF
TRBV6-1	.	.	TRBJ2-7	TGTGCCAGCAGTGAAGGAGGAACACCGACCTACGAGCAGTACTTC	CASSEGGTPTYEQYF
TRBV27	TRBD2	.	TRBJ2-7	TGTGCCAGCAGCCCTAGCGGGTCTTTCCAAGTCGCCGAGCAGTACTTC	CASSPSGSFQVAEQYF
TRBV15	.	.	TRBJ2-3	TGTGCCACCAGCAGACAGGGGCACTATACGCAGTATTTT	CATSRQGHYTQYF
TRBV7-2	.	.	TRBJ2-1	TGTGCCAGCAGCCCGGGACTCGAAGGTGAGCAGTTCTTC	CASSPGLEGEQFF
TRBV25-1	.	.	TRBJ2-7	TGTGCCAGCAGTGACCAGTACACAGGGAATTCCTACGAGCAGTACTTC	CASSDQYTGNSYEQYF
TRBV6-5	.	.	TRBJ1-5	TGTGCCAGCAGGTCGACAGGCGTGGGCAATCAGCCCCAGCATTTT	CASRSTGVGNQPQHF
TRBV5-8	TRBD1	.	TRBJ1-3	TGTGCCAGCAGCCTGGGACAGGGGCCTGGAAACACCATATATTTT	CASSLGQGPGNTIYF
TRBV6-1	.	.	TRBJ2-5	TGTGCCACCACAGGGCGCTGGGAGACCCAGTACTTC	CATTGRWETQYF
TRBV6-5	TRBD2	.	TRBJ2-1	TGTGCCAGCAGGCGTAGGGCTAGCGGGCTCAATGAGCAGTTCTTC	CASRRRASGLNEQFF